The entry that follows covers one TCR beta chain sequence. The sample belongs to a study of cytomegalovirus exposure and HLA in healthy donors. The CDR3 covers 13 residues. Germline values: CDR1 SQVTM, CDR2 ANQGSEA. J was trimmed by 7 bases and V by 5 bases; bases with no gene match: 2. The PCR used 60 Vbeta and 13 Jbeta primers. Using immunoSEQ multiplex PCR, the repertoire was profiled, and TCRdb retains in-frame clones only, with some absent. The sample yields roughly 180,000 clones, over 80% seen once. The clonotype originates from a boy aged 2-9 years in good health and CMV-seronegative. Specimen: PBMCs. The rearrangement joins TRBV29-1 to TRBJ1-6; TRBD1 agrees at 10 bases. The CDR3 sequence: CSVRTGGNSPLHF. The CDR3 bases are TGCAGCGTTAGGACAGGGGGAAATTCACCCCTCCACTTT.